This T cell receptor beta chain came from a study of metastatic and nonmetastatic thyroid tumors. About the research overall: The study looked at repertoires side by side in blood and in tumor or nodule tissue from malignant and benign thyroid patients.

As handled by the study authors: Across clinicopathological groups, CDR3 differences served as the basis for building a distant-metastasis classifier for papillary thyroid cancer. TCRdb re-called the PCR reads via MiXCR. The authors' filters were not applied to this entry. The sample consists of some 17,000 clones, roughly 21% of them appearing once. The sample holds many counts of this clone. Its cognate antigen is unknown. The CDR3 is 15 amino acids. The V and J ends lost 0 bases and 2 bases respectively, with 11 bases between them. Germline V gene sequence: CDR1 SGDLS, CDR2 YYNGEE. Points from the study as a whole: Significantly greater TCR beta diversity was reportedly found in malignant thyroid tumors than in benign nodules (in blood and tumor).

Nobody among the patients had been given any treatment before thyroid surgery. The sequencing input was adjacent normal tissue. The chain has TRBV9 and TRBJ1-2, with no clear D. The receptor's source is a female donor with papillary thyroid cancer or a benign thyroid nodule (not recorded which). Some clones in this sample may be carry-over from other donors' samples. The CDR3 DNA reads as TGTGCCAGCAGCGTAGATGGGGAAACGAACTATGGCTACACCTTC. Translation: CASSVDGETNYGYTF.